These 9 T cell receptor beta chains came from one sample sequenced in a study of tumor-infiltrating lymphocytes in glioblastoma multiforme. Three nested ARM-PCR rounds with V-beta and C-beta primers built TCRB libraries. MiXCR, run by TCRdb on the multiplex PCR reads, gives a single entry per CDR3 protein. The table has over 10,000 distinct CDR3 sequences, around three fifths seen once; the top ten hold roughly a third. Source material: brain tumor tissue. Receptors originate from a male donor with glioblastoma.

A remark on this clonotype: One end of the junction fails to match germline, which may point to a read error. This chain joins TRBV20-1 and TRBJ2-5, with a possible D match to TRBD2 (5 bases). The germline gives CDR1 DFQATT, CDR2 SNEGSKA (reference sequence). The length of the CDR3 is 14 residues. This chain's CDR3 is CSARDASSIETQYF. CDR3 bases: TGCAGTGCTAGAGATGCTAGCTCGATAGAGACCCAATACTTC.

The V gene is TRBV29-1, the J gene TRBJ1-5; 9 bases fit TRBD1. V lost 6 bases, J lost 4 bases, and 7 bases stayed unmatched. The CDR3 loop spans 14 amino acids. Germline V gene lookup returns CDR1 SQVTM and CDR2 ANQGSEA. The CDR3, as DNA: TGCAGCGTCGGAACCGGGACAGGGAATCAGCCCCAGCATTTT. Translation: CSVGTGTGNQPQHF. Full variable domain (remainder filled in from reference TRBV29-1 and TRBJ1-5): SAVISQKPSRDICQRGTSLTIQCQVDSQVTMMFWYRQQPGQSLTLIATANQGSEATYESGFVIDKFPISRPNLTFSTLTVSNMSPEDSSIYLCSVGTGTGNQPQHFGDGTRLSIL.

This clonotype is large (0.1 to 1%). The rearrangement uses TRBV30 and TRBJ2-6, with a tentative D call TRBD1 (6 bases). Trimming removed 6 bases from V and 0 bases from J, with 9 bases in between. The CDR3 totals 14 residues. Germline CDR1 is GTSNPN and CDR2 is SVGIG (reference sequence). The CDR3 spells CACTGCSGANVLTF. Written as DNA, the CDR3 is TGTGCCTGTACAGGGTGCTCTGGGGCCAACGTCCTGACTTTC. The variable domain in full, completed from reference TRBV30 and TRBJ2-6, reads SQTIHQWPATLVQPVGSPLSLECTVEGTSNPNLYWYRQAAGRGLQLLFYSVGIGQISSEVPQNLSASRPQDRQFILSSKKLLLSDSGFYLCACTGCSGANVLTFGAGSRLTVL.

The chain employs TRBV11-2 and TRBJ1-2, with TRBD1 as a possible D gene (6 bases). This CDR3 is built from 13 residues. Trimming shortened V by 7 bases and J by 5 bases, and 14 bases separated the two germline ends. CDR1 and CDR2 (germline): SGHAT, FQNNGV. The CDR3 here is CASTLGGGYGYTF. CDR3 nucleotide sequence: TGTGCCAGCACCCTAGGGGGGGGGTATGGCTACACCTTC.

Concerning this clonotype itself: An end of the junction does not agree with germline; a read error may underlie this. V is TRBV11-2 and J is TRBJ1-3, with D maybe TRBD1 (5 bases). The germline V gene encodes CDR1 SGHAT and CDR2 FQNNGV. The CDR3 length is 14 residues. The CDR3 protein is CTSSWLGAGNTIYF. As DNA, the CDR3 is TGTACCAGCAGTTGGTTAGGGGCCGGAAACACCATATATTTT. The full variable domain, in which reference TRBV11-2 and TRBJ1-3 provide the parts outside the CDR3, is EAGVAQSPRYKIIEKRQSVAFWCNPISGHATLYWYQQILGQGPKLLIQFQNNGVVDDSQLPKDRFSAERLKGVDSTLKIQPAKLEDSAVYLCTSSWLGAGNTIYFGEGSWLTVV.

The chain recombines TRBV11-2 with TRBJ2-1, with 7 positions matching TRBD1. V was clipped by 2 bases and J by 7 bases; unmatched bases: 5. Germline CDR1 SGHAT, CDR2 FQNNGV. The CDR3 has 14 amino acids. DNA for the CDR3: TGTGCCAGCAGCTTAATGGAACAGGGGAATGAGCAGTTCTTC. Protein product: CASSLMEQGNEQFF.

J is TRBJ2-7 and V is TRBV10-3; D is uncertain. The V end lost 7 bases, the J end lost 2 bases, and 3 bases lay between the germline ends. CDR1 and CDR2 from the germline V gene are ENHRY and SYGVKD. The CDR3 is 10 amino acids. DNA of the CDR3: TGTGCCATCAACCCCTACGAGCAGTACTTC. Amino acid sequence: CAINPYEQYF.

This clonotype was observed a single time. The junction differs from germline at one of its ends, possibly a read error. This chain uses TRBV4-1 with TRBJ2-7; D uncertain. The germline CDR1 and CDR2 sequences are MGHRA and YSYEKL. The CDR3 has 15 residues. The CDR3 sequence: CASGQDLVGSLEQYF. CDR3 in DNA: TGCGCCAGCGGCCAGGACCTGGTGGGTTCCCTCGAGCAGTACTTC.

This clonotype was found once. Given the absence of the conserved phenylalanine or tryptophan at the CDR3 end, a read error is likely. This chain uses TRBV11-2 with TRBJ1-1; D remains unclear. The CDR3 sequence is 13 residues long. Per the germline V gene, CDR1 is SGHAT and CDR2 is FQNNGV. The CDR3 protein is CAGSQQVATEAFY. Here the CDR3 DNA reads TGTGCCGGCAGCCAACAAGTGGCAACTGAAGCTTTCTAT.